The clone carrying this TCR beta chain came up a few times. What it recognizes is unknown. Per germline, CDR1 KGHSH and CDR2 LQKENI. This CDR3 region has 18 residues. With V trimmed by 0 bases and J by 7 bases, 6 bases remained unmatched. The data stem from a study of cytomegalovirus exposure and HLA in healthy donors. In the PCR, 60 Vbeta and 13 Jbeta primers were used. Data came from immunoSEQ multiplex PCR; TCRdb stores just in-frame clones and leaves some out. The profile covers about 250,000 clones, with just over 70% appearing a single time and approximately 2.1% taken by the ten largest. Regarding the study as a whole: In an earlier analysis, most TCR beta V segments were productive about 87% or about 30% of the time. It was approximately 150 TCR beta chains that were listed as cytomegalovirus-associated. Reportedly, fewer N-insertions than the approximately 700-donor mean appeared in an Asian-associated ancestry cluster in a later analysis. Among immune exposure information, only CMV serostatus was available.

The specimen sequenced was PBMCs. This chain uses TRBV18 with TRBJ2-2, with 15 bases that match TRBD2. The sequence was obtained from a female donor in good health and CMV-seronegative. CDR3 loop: CASSPPRGTSGRHGELFF. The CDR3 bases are TGTGCCAGCTCACCACCTCGCGGGACTAGCGGGAGGCACGGGGAGCTGTTTTTT. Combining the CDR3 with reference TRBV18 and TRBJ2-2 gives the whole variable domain NAGVMQNPRHLVRRRGQEARLRCSPMKGHSHVYWYRQLPEEGLKFMVYLQKENIIDESGMPKERFSAEFPKEGPSILRIQQVVRGDSAAYFCASSPPRGTSGRHGELFFGEGSRLTVL.